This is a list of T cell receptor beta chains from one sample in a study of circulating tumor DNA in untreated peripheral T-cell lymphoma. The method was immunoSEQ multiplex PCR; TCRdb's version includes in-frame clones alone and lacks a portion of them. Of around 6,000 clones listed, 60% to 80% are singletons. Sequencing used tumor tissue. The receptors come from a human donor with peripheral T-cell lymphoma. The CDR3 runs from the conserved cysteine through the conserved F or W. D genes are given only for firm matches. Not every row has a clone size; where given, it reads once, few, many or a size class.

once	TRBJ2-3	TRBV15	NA	TGTGCCACCAGCAGAGATTTTCGTACCACAGATACGCAGTATTTT	CATSRDFRTTDTQYF
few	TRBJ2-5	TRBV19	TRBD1	TGTGCCAGTAGTCCCCGGACAGGGGCCGAGACCCAGTACTTC	CASSPRTGAETQYF
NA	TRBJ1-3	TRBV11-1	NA	TGTGCCAGCAGCCTCCTTGGGTTCGGAAACACCATATATTTT	CASSLLGFGNTIYF
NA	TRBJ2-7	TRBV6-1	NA	TGTGCCAGCAGTGAAGCGGGGAATATGGCGAGGGAGTACTTC	CASSEAGNMAREYF
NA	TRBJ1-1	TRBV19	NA	TGTGCCAGTAGTAGGAGAACAGGTTCCGCTGAAGCTTTCTTT	CASSRRTGSAEAFF
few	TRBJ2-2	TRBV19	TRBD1	TGTGCCAGTATCACAGGGGGCTTCGGCGGGGAGCTGTTTTTT	CASITGGFGGELFF
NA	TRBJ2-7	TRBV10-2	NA	TGCGCCAGCAGTGACGGACCTACCTACGAGCAGTACTTC	CASSDGPTYEQYF
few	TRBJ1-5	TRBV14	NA	TGTGCCAGCAGCCCTTCGTTAGGGGCGAGAAGCAATCAGCCCCAGCATTTT	CASSPSLGARSNQPQHF
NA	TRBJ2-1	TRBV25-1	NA	TGTGCCAGCAGTGAATTGCTCGGATACAATGAGCAGTTCTTC	CASSELLGYNEQFF
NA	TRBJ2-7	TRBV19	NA	TGTGCCAGTAGTATAGCAGGGACAACGAGCTCCTACGAGCAGTACTTC	CASSIAGTTSSYEQYF